The rows below give T cell receptor beta chains drawn from one sample of a study of blood T cell repertoires in COVID-19. Method: immunoSEQ multiplex PCR; TCRdb's copy keeps in-frame clones and lacks some. The table has around 250,000 clones, 70% to 90% seen once. Sequencing was performed on PBMCs or T cells enriched from blood (not recorded which). The receptors here all came from a woman aged 45 to 65 who had recovered from COVID-19. CDR3s include the opening cysteine and the closing phenylalanine or tryptophan. The order of the fields is D gene, clone size, V gene, J gene, CDR3 protein, CDR3 DNA. The D gene is left open where the match is weak. A clone size is listed for some rows: how often the clone was seen (once, few, many), or a class if it is expanded.

>TRBD1|many|TRBV7-6|TRBJ2-2
CASSFQTGETTGELFF
TGTGCCAGCAGTTTTCAGACAGGGGAGACCACCGGGGAGCTGTTTTTT
>.|.|TRBV18|TRBJ2-7
CASSPPRGETYEQYF
TGTGCCAGCTCACCTCCCAGGGGCGAGACCTACGAGCAGTACTTC
>.|.|TRBV28|TRBJ2-7
CASSLQGGEQYF
TGTGCCAGCAGTCTACAGGGTGGCGAGCAGTACTTC
>TRBD2|.|TRBV2|TRBJ2-1
CASSVGRLAGYNEQFF
TGTGCCAGCAGTGTGGGGAGACTAGCGGGTTACAATGAGCAGTTCTTC
>TRBD2|.|TRBV3-1/TRBV3-2|TRBJ2-3
CASRSGTSSADTQYF
TGTGCCAGCAGATCTGGGACTAGCAGTGCAGATACGCAGTATTTT
>TRBD2|once|TRBV7-2|TRBJ2-1
CASSISGSSYNEQFF
TGTGCCAGCAGCATTAGCGGGAGTTCCTACAATGAGCAGTTCTTC
>TRBD1|.|TRBV5-8|TRBJ2-7
CASSFTTGILSYEQYF
TGTGCCAGCAGCTTTACGACAGGGATCCTTTCCTACGAGCAGTACTTC
>TRBD1|.|TRBV2|TRBJ1-4
CASETGGSVKLFF
TGTGCCAGCGAGACAGGGGGCTCGGTAAAACTGTTTTTT
>TRBD1|once|TRBV28|TRBJ2-1
CASSRRQGARNEQFF
TGTGCCAGCAGTCGAAGACAGGGGGCGCGTAATGAGCAGTTCTTC
>.|.|TRBV4-1|TRBJ2-7
CASSQDGRDDYEQYF
TGCGCCAGCAGCCAAGACGGGCGGGATGACTACGAGCAGTACTTC
>TRBD1|once|TRBV11-2|TRBJ2-7
CASSQSTGGLSYEQYF
TGTGCCAGCAGCCAATCGACAGGGGGACTTTCCTACGAGCAGTACTTC
>TRBD1|once|TRBV29-1|TRBJ1-2
CSVEESGGGYGYTF
TGCAGCGTTGAGGAATCAGGGGGAGGCTATGGCTACACCTTC